The clone carrying this T cell receptor (beta chain) appeared a few times. Antigen specificity is unknown. TCRdb's copy holds only in-frame clones and misses some; the assay was immunoSEQ multiplex PCR. The sample lists some 350,000 clones; 92% were seen once. This entry belongs to a study of Ad26.COV2.S vaccination and SARS-CoV-2 variants. Whole-study results and caveats: Vaccinees showed greater spike-specific TCR breadth than placebo recipients. Marked by substantial breadth, spike-specific CD8+ and CD4+ T cell responses were reportedly seen after vaccination. Vaccine and placebo groups showed comparable non-spike TCR breadth. The TCR breadth and depth analyses may have produced an underestimate of total T cell responses.

V was pared by 5 bases and J by 1 base, with 6 bases of the junction left unmatched. CDR3 length: 16 residues. Per the germline V gene, CDR1 is SGHVS and CDR2 is FQNEAQ. The TCR originated in a human donor who had recovered from COVID-19. Specimen: peripheral blood, collected after recovery from COVID-19. V usage is TRBV7-8 and J usage is TRBJ1-3; 9 nucleotides line up with TRBD1. The CDR3 nucleotides are TGTGCCAGCAGCCGAGGACAGGGGAGTTCTGGAAACACCATATATTTT. This codes for CASSRGQGSSGNTIYF.